These T cell receptor beta chains were read from a single sample in a study of technical replicates of blood from several donors. Repertoires were generated with immunoSEQ multiplex PCR, while TCRdb's copy carries only in-frame clones and drops some. The profile shows approximately 89,000 clones, approximately 94% of them singletons. Sample: T cells isolated from PBMCs. Every receptor here comes from a human donor in good health. The CDR3 runs from the conserved cysteine through the conserved F or W. Fields, in order: D gene, clone size, V gene, J gene, CDR3 DNA, CDR3 protein. The D gene is left open where the match is weak. The size of a clone is reported for some rows only, either as once, few or many, or as a class for expanded clones.

D gene: TRBD2; clone size: .; V gene: TRBV7-9; J gene: TRBJ2-1; CDR3 DNA: TGTGCCAGCGAGACTAGCGATGAGCAGTTCTTC; CDR3 protein: CASETSDEQFF
D gene: .; clone size: .; V gene: TRBV15; J gene: TRBJ2-7; CDR3 DNA: TGTGCCACCAGCATAACCACCTTACAGGGCTGGAGCTCCTACGAGCAGTACTTC; CDR3 protein: CATSITTLQGWSSYEQYF
D gene: .; clone size: once; V gene: TRBV7-3; J gene: TRBJ2-2; CDR3 DNA: TGTGCCAGCAGCTTGGGACAGAACACCGGGGAGCTGTTTTTT; CDR3 protein: CASSLGQNTGELFF
D gene: .; clone size: .; V gene: TRBV6-5; J gene: TRBJ1-1; CDR3 DNA: TGTGCCAGCGGGCTTTTCATGAACACTGAAGCTTTCTTT; CDR3 protein: CASGLFMNTEAFF
D gene: TRBD2; clone size: .; V gene: TRBV7-3; J gene: TRBJ2-1; CDR3 DNA: TGTGCCAGCAGCTTAGGTAGCGGGAGTTATGAGCAGTTCTTC; CDR3 protein: CASSLGSGSYEQFF
D gene: .; clone size: .; V gene: TRBV27; J gene: TRBJ2-5; CDR3 DNA: TGTGCCAGCAGTGGCTCCTACGGGGGGCTAGAAGAGACCCAGTACTTC; CDR3 protein: CASSGSYGGLEETQYF
D gene: TRBD1; clone size: .; V gene: TRBV28; J gene: TRBJ1-5; CDR3 DNA: TGTGCCAGCAGTCGCAGGGGGGTTGGGAGCAATCAGCCCCAGCATTTT; CDR3 protein: CASSRRGVGSNQPQHF
D gene: .; clone size: .; V gene: TRBV4-1; J gene: TRBJ2-7; CDR3 DNA: TGCGCCAGCAGCCATCACGGTGGCGAGCAGTACTTC; CDR3 protein: CASSHHGGEQYF
D gene: .; clone size: .; V gene: TRBV19; J gene: TRBJ1-1; CDR3 DNA: TGTGCCAGTCAGGGTCAGGCGTGGAGCACTGAAGCTTTCTTT; CDR3 protein: CASQGQAWSTEAFF
D gene: .; clone size: .; V gene: TRBV4-1; J gene: TRBJ1-5; CDR3 DNA: TGCGCCAGCAGCCAAGAGTTTACAGGGAGCAATCAGCCCCAGCATTTT; CDR3 protein: CASSQEFTGSNQPQHF
D gene: TRBD2; clone size: .; V gene: TRBV30; J gene: TRBJ2-5; CDR3 DNA: TGTGCCTGGAGTGGCGGACTAGTCCAAGAGACCCAGTACTTC; CDR3 protein: CAWSGGLVQETQYF
D gene: .; clone size: .; V gene: TRBV18; J gene: TRBJ2-1; CDR3 DNA: TGTGCCAGCTCACCACCCGGGACACCTGGAACTGAGCAGTTCTTC; CDR3 protein: CASSPPGTPGTEQFF
D gene: .; clone size: .; V gene: TRBV28; J gene: TRBJ2-3; CDR3 DNA: TGTGCCAGCAGTCGGAGGAAACAGGGATCTAGCACAGATACGCAGTATTTT; CDR3 protein: CASSRRKQGSSTDTQYF
D gene: TRBD1; clone size: .; V gene: TRBV19; J gene: TRBJ1-2; CDR3 DNA: TGTGCCAGTTCCCGGGACAGAGACTATGGCTACACCTTC; CDR3 protein: CASSRDRDYGYTF
D gene: TRBD1; clone size: .; V gene: TRBV19; J gene: TRBJ2-7; CDR3 DNA: TGTGCCACTTGGACAGGGTCCGAGCAGTACTTC; CDR3 protein: CATWTGSEQYF
D gene: TRBD1; clone size: once; V gene: TRBV27; J gene: TRBJ2-1; CDR3 DNA: TGTGCCAGCAGAGAAGACAGGGTCTATGAGCAGTTCTTC; CDR3 protein: CASREDRVYEQFF
D gene: .; clone size: .; V gene: TRBV4-1; J gene: TRBJ1-1; CDR3 DNA: TGCGCCAGCAGTGGGTATTTCAGGGGTTTGAACACTGAAGCTTTCTTT; CDR3 protein: CASSGYFRGLNTEAFF
D gene: TRBD1; clone size: .; V gene: TRBV5-1; J gene: TRBJ1-4; CDR3 DNA: TGCGCCAGCAGCTTCAGGGGGCGGGGGAATGAAAAACTGTTTTTT; CDR3 protein: CASSFRGRGNEKLFF
D gene: TRBD1; clone size: .; V gene: TRBV9; J gene: TRBJ1-2; CDR3 DNA: TGTGCCAGCAGCGTAGGCCAGGGGGCCAGCTACACCTTC; CDR3 protein: CASSVGQGASYTF
D gene: .; clone size: .; V gene: TRBV28; J gene: TRBJ2-7; CDR3 DNA: TGTGCCAGCAGTTTACAGGGGCCCCTCCCCTACGAGCAGTACTTC; CDR3 protein: CASSLQGPLPYEQYF
D gene: .; clone size: .; V gene: TRBV19; J gene: TRBJ1-4; CDR3 DNA: TGTGCCTCGTCCCCGGGACACGCAACTAATGAAAAACTGTTTTTT; CDR3 protein: CASSPGHATNEKLFF
D gene: TRBD2; clone size: once; V gene: TRBV9; J gene: TRBJ2-3; CDR3 DNA: TGTGCCAGCAGCGTGACGGGAGGGAGTGCAGATACGCAGTATTTT; CDR3 protein: CASSVTGGSADTQYF
D gene: TRBD1; clone size: .; V gene: TRBV30; J gene: TRBJ2-7; CDR3 DNA: TGTGCCTGGGTGAGACAGGGTCAGAGCGAGCAGTACTTC; CDR3 protein: CAWVRQGQSEQYF
D gene: TRBD2; clone size: .; V gene: TRBV27; J gene: TRBJ2-1; CDR3 DNA: TGTGCCAGCAGTATTAGCGGGAGAAAGAATGAGCAGTTCTTC; CDR3 protein: CASSISGRKNEQFF
D gene: TRBD2; clone size: .; V gene: TRBV4-1; J gene: TRBJ2-7; CDR3 DNA: TGCGCCAGCAGCCTGGGAATACGTGTAAGCGGGAGAAGGGCCTACGAGCAGTACTTC; CDR3 protein: CASSLGIRVSGRRAYEQYF
D gene: .; clone size: few; V gene: TRBV10-3; J gene: TRBJ1-1; CDR3 DNA: TGTGCCATCAGTGACTTCGGGACAAGGAACACTGAAGCTTTCTTT; CDR3 protein: CAISDFGTRNTEAFF
D gene: .; clone size: .; V gene: TRBV5-1; J gene: TRBJ2-3; CDR3 DNA: TGCGCCAGCAGCTTGGCCGAAGGGGTAGATACGCAGTATTTT; CDR3 protein: CASSLAEGVDTQYF
D gene: TRBD1; clone size: .; V gene: TRBV28; J gene: TRBJ1-2; CDR3 DNA: TGTGCCAGCAGTTTGGGGGACAGGGACAACTATGGCTACACCTTC; CDR3 protein: CASSLGDRDNYGYTF
D gene: TRBD1; clone size: .; V gene: TRBV6-1; J gene: TRBJ1-1; CDR3 DNA: TGTGCCAGCAGTGAGTCGGGACAGGCAAGTACTGAAGCTTTCTTT; CDR3 protein: CASSESGQASTEAFF
D gene: .; clone size: .; V gene: TRBV19; J gene: TRBJ2-3; CDR3 DNA: TGTGCCACCCAGTACCCTAGCACAGATACGCAGTATTTT; CDR3 protein: CATQYPSTDTQYF
D gene: .; clone size: .; V gene: TRBV4-1; J gene: TRBJ2-1; CDR3 DNA: TGCGCCAGCAGCCAAGGGCGAGGAGCTTCCTACAATGAGCAGTTCTTC; CDR3 protein: CASSQGRGASYNEQFF
D gene: TRBD2; clone size: .; V gene: TRBV7-2; J gene: TRBJ2-1; CDR3 DNA: TGTGCCAGCAGCGCAGGGACTAGCGGAACCTACAATGAGCAGTTCTTC; CDR3 protein: CASSAGTSGTYNEQFF
D gene: TRBD1; clone size: .; V gene: TRBV10-3; J gene: TRBJ2-5; CDR3 DNA: TGTGCCATCAGGGACAGGATAGAAGAGACCCAGTACTTC; CDR3 protein: CAIRDRIEETQYF
D gene: TRBD2; clone size: .; V gene: TRBV5-4; J gene: TRBJ2-7; CDR3 DNA: TGTGCCAGCAGCGCGAGAGCTGGACTAGCGGCTTACGAGCAGTACTTC; CDR3 protein: CASSARAGLAAYEQYF
D gene: .; clone size: .; V gene: TRBV4-1; J gene: TRBJ2-1; CDR3 DNA: TGCGCCAGCAGCCATTTTAGCGGAAGTGAGCAGTTCTTC; CDR3 protein: CASSHFSGSEQFF
D gene: .; clone size: .; V gene: TRBV28; J gene: TRBJ2-2; CDR3 DNA: TGTGCCAGCAGTACAGGCGGGGAGGCAAACACCGGGGAGCTGTTTTTT; CDR3 protein: CASSTGGEANTGELFF
D gene: TRBD2; clone size: .; V gene: TRBV9; J gene: TRBJ2-7; CDR3 DNA: TGTGCCAGCAGCGTAGATAATAGCGGGTATTACGAGCAGTACTTC; CDR3 protein: CASSVDNSGYYEQYF
D gene: .; clone size: .; V gene: TRBV10-3; J gene: TRBJ2-7; CDR3 DNA: TGTGCCATCAGTCGACAGGAGGTCTACGAGCAGTACTTC; CDR3 protein: CAISRQEVYEQYF
D gene: TRBD1; clone size: .; V gene: TRBV19; J gene: TRBJ1-1; CDR3 DNA: TGTGCCAGTAGTCCCGGGACAGGGGCAGGCACTGAAGCTTTCTTT; CDR3 protein: CASSPGTGAGTEAFF
D gene: .; clone size: .; V gene: TRBV18; J gene: TRBJ1-3; CDR3 DNA: TGTGCCAGCTCACCTGATTCGGGGGAACTGCGGCGGAACACCATATATTTT; CDR3 protein: CASSPDSGELRRNTIYF
D gene: .; clone size: .; V gene: TRBV6-6; J gene: TRBJ1-3; CDR3 DNA: TGTGCCAGCAGTTATGGACTCGCAGTAAACACCATATATTTT; CDR3 protein: CASSYGLAVNTIYF
D gene: .; clone size: .; V gene: TRBV27; J gene: TRBJ2-7; CDR3 DNA: TGTGCCAGCAGTTCGCAGGGTTACGAGCAGTACTTC; CDR3 protein: CASSSQGYEQYF
D gene: .; clone size: .; V gene: TRBV28; J gene: TRBJ1-4; CDR3 DNA: TGTGCCAGCATAGCGGCTCCGAATGAAAAACTGTTTTTT; CDR3 protein: CASIAAPNEKLFF
D gene: .; clone size: .; V gene: TRBV19; J gene: TRBJ1-1; CDR3 DNA: TGTGCCAGTAGTACAGTATCGACGGGTGAAGCTTTCTTT; CDR3 protein: CASSTVSTGEAFF
D gene: .; clone size: .; V gene: TRBV29-1; J gene: TRBJ2-4; CDR3 DNA: TGCAGCGTTGAAGATCGCCAGGGGGGTGACATTCAGTACTTC; CDR3 protein: CSVEDRQGGDIQYF